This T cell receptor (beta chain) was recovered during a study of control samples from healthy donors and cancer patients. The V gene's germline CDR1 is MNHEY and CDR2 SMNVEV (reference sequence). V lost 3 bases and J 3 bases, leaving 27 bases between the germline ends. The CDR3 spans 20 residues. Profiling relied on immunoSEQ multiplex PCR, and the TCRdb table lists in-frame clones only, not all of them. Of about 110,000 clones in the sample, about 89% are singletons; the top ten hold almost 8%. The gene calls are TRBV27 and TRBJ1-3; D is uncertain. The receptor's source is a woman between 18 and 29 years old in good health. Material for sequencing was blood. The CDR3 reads CASSFPPGAVCISYGNTIYF. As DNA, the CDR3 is TGTGCCAGCAGTTTCCCCCCGGGCGCCGTATGCATCTCTTATGGAAACACCATATATTTT.